This TCR beta chain was identified in a study of shared T cell receptors in the human thymus. This CDR3 comprises 16 residues. With V trimmed by 0 bases and J by 4 bases, 10 bases remained unmatched. The germline gives CDR1 SGHDT, CDR2 YYEEEE. This clone was seen just once. Only in-frame clones appear in the TCRdb table, and some are missing; sequencing was by immunoSEQ multiplex PCR. The table records almost 550,000 clones, more than 75% of them present only once. These data were likewise used in another study, on human thymus T cells. That paper states: Thymus tissue for the work was resected from patients undergoing corrective heart surgery. Related studies noted strongly shared thymic repertoires across unrelated people.

Material: thymocytes. The TCR sequence derives from a boy in the first two years of life with a congenital heart defect. This chain connects TRBV5-6 to TRBJ2-7; 7 bases match TRBD1. As DNA, the CDR3 is TGTGCCAGCAGCTTGGAGGGCGACAGGGCCGAATACGAGCAGTACTTC. Amino acids: CASSLEGDRAEYEQYF.